Each of the 30 T cell receptor beta chains below was sequenced from the same sample in a study of T cell responses to AZD1222 COVID-19 vaccine. The method was immunoSEQ multiplex PCR; TCRdb's version includes in-frame clones alone and lacks a portion of them. The sample holds more than 95,000 clones, 80% to 95% seen once. Sequencing was performed on peripheral blood, taken on day 0 of MenACWY control vaccination. All receptors come from an adult in good health.

This clone occurred a few times. The chain carries TRBV5-1 and TRBJ2-5; TRBD2 aligns across 8 bases. CDR3 size: 17 residues. The junction had 12 bases not matched to a gene; V was cut back by 0 bases and J by 5 bases. The V gene's germline CDR1 is SGHRS and CDR2 YFSETQ. DNA for the CDR3: TGCGCCAGCAGCTTGGAGGCGGGGGGTAGTGTTTGGGAGACCCAGTACTTC. As protein: CASSLEAGGSVWETQYF.

The J gene is TRBJ2-7, the V gene TRBV28; D perhaps matches TRBD2 (6 bases). The V end lost 5 bases, the J end lost 1 base, and 18 bases lay between the germline ends. This CDR3 is built from 16 residues. Germline values: CDR1 MDHEN, CDR2 SYDVKM. This CDR3 is CASSRRRREPSYEQYF. CDR3 coding DNA: TGTGCCAGCAGTCGCCGTAGGCGGGAACCTTCCTACGAGCAGTACTTC.

This clone was recorded only once. This chain connects TRBV7-9 to TRBJ1-2; D not resolved. Germline lookup yields CDR1 SEHNR and CDR2 FQNEAQ (reference sequence). The V end was cut by 6 bases, the J end by 6 bases, with 14 bases between. The CDR3 contains 13 residues. In DNA form, the CDR3 reads TGTGCCAGCAGGATTTGGGGAGAAGATGGCTACACCTTC. Amino acids: CASRIWGEDGYTF.

This clone was seen once. This same CDR3 is encoded by further DNA sequences in the sample. The V and J genes are TRBV27 and TRBJ2-5, with D unresolved. The CDR3 sequence is 11 residues long. V lost 3 bases, J lost 5 bases, and 4 bases lay in between. Germline V lookup: CDR1 MNHEY, CDR2 SMNVEV (reference sequence). Here the CDR3 DNA reads TGTGCCAGCAGTTTCAGGGAGACCCAGTACTTC. It yields the protein CASSFRETQYF.

The chain uses TRBV19 and TRBJ1-5; D is perhaps TRBD1 (6 bases). This CDR3 contains 16 residues. Germline CDR1 is LNHDA and CDR2 is SQIVND (reference sequence). V was shortened by 3 bases and J by 5 bases, with 17 bases between the two germline ends. In DNA form, the CDR3 reads TGTGCCAGTAGTATGGGCGCGGGGGCGCAGTATCAGCCCCAGCATTTT. Its translation: CASSMGAGAQYQPQHF.

Comment on this clone: This specimen includes other DNA sequences encoding the same CDR3. The chain is built from TRBV29-1 and TRBJ1-2; possibly TRBD1 for D (5 bases). V lost 7 bases and J lost 8, with 23 bases in between. There are 14 residues in the CDR3. Per the germline V gene, CDR1 is SQVTM and CDR2 is ANQGSEA. DNA for the CDR3: TGCAGCGCAGCAGGGACCGGCGCGCCGGGGGGCTACACCTTC. Translating gives CSAAGTGAPGGYTF.

The chain employs TRBV4-2 and TRBJ1-5, with 9 bases aligning to TRBD1. From germline, CDR1 is LGHNA and CDR2 YNFKEQ. V was clipped by 3 bases and J by 6 bases; unmatched bases: 6. CDR3 length equals 15 residues. CDR3 coding DNA: TGTGCCAGCAGCCAGGGACAGGGTTTGACTCAGCCCCAGCATTTT. It codes for CASSQGQGLTQPQHF.

The rearrangement uses TRBV19 and TRBJ1-1; maybe TRBD1 (6 bases). CDR3 length: 16 amino acids. Trimming took off 3 bases at V and 2 bases at J, with 16 bases between the two ends. CDR1 and CDR2 from the germline V gene are LNHDA and SQIVND (reference sequence). The CDR3 sequence is CASSMKARGRNTEAFF. CDR3 DNA: TGTGCCAGTAGTATGAAGGCCAGGGGCAGAAACACTGAAGCTTTCTTT.

The chain combines TRBV21-1 with TRBJ1-5. TRBV21-1 is listed as a pseudogene. The CDR3 sequence is 15 residues long. CDR3 coding DNA: TGTGCCAGCACACCCCGGGGGGGCGGGGGTCAGCCCCAGCATTTT. It specifies CASTPRGGGGQPQHF.

The chain links TRBV7-2 to TRBJ2-1; D uncertain. The CDR3 spans 13 residues. Germline V gene lookup returns CDR1 SGHTA and CDR2 FQGNSA. Trimming pared 1 base from V and 6 bases from J, leaving 7 bases between. The CDR3 protein is CASSLGRPNEQFF. The DNA for the CDR3 is TGTGCCAGCAGCTTAGGCAGACCCAATGAGCAGTTCTTC. The full variable domain, in which reference TRBV7-2 and TRBJ2-1 provide the parts outside the CDR3, is GAGVSQSPSNKVTEKGKDVELRCDPISGHTALYWYRQSLGQGLEFLIYFQGNSAPDKSGLPSDRFSAERTGGSVSTLTIQRTQQEDSAVYLCASSLGRPNEQFFGPGTRLTVL.

The chain has TRBV15 and TRBJ2-2, with unresolved D. Germline CDR1 is LNHNV and CDR2 is YYDKDF (reference sequence). This CDR3 is 17 amino acids long. The V gene lost 0 bases and the J gene lost 0 bases, with 11 bases spanning the gap. Written as DNA, the CDR3 is TGTGCCACCAGCAGAGATTACCAGATCGCGAACACCGGGGAGCTGTTTTTT. It codes for CATSRDYQIANTGELFF.

V and J are TRBV6-2 or TRBV6-3 and TRBJ2-6, with TRBD1 matching over 9 bases. V lost 5 bases, J lost 1 base, and 6 bases stayed unmatched. The CDR3 covers 17 residues. In germline, CDR1 is MNHEY, CDR2 SVGEGT. This CDR3 is CASSTGQGTSGANVLTF. The CDR3 DNA reads as TGTGCCAGCAGTACCGGACAGGGGACGTCTGGGGCCAACGTCCTGACTTTC.

This rearrangement joins TRBV5-1 to TRBJ2-7; no definite D call. The germline V gene has CDR1 SGHRS and CDR2 YFSETQ. The CDR3 totals 15 residues. Trimming left V 6 bases short and J 3 bases short, with 19 bases between. The CDR3 sequence is CASTREAAPHYEQYF. As DNA, the CDR3 is TGCGCCAGCACTAGAGAGGCAGCACCCCACTACGAGCAGTACTTC.

This chain connects TRBV18 to TRBJ1-1; weak D call: TRBD1 (6 bases). Germline V gene data show CDR1 as KGHSH and CDR2 as LQKENI. V was clipped by 3 bases and J by 4 bases, with 9 bases between them. This CDR3 comprises 13 residues. This chain's CDR3 is CASSPIGGTEAFF. CDR3 bases: TGTGCCAGCTCACCGATAGGGGGCACTGAAGCTTTCTTT. Full variable domain (rest looked up from reference TRBV18 and TRBJ1-1): NAGVMQNPRHLVRRRGQEARLRCSPMKGHSHVYWYRQLPEEGLKFMVYLQKENIIDESGMPKERFSAEFPKEGPSILRIQQVVRGDSAAYFCASSPIGGTEAFFGQGTRLTVV.

V gene TRBV3-1 (or the pseudogene TRBV3-2) combines with J gene TRBJ2-6; D gene unclear. Germline CDR1 LGHDT, CDR2 YNNKEL (reference sequence). V was pared by 6 bases and J by 5 bases, with 8 bases between. The CDR3 runs to 13 residues. Here the CDR3 reads CASSPLRANVLTF. In nucleotides, the CDR3 is TGTGCCAGCAGTCCCTTGAGGGCCAACGTCCTGACTTTC.

The J gene is TRBJ2-4, the V gene TRBV28; 8 bases line up with TRBD1. Germline CDR1 MDHEN, CDR2 SYDVKM. This CDR3 region has 13 residues. V dropped 5 bases and J dropped 15; count of bases not matched to a gene: 12. The CDR3, as DNA: TGTGCCAGCAGTGGGGGGTTCGAGACAGGGGCGTACTTC. Translating gives CASSGGFETGAYF.

The J gene is TRBJ2-2, the V gene TRBV2, with 10 bases identical to TRBD1. The trim removed 4 bases at V and 5 bases at J, leaving 7 bases unmatched. Germline assignment: CDR1 SNHLY and CDR2 FYNNEI. The CDR3 loop spans 16 amino acids. This chain's CDR3 is CASSVRTGGMTGELFF. DNA for the CDR3: TGTGCCAGCAGTGTAAGGACAGGGGGTATGACCGGGGAGCTGTTTTTT.

The V gene is TRBV18, the J gene TRBJ1-4; D is undetermined. The V gene lost 1 base and the J gene lost 4 bases, with 16 bases spanning the gap. Germline CDR1 KGHSH, CDR2 LQKENI. This CDR3 is built from 17 residues. CDR3 sequence: CASSPLRWAGNNEKLFF. The CDR3 DNA reads TGTGCCAGCTCACCACTTCGTTGGGCTGGTAATAATGAAAAACTGTTTTTT. Based on the CDR3 plus reference TRBV18 and TRBJ1-4, the full variable domain is NAGVMQNPRHLVRRRGQEARLRCSPMKGHSHVYWYRQLPEEGLKFMVYLQKENIIDESGMPKERFSAEFPKEGPSILRIQQVVRGDSAAYFCASSPLRWAGNNEKLFFGSGTQLSVL.

The V gene is TRBV28, the J gene TRBJ2-5, with TRBD2 identical over 13 bases. CDR3 size: 16 residues. V shed 2 bases, J shed 5 bases, and the junction held 5 bases outside the gene matches. Germline CDR1 is MDHEN and CDR2 is SYDVKM. CDR3 DNA: TGTGCCAGCAGTTTACTACTAGCGGGGGGGCAGGAGACCCAGTACTTC. Its protein is CASSLLLAGGQETQYF.

This chain uses TRBV18 with TRBJ1-1; D is perhaps TRBD1 (6 bases). Germline CDR1 KGHSH, CDR2 LQKENI. This CDR3 spans 11 amino acids. V dropped 5 bases and J dropped 10 bases, with 11 bases sitting between them. CDR3 DNA: TGTGCCAGCTCAAGGCAGGGGACAGCTTTCTTT. Translated: CASSRQGTAFF.

This clone was seen a single time. J is TRBJ1-2 and V is TRBV7-2; possible D gene TRBD1, 6 bases. V lost 1 base and J lost 7, with 13 bases in between. The CDR3 is made up of 14 amino acids. The germline V gene has CDR1 SGHTA and CDR2 FQGNSA. The CDR3 DNA is TGTGCCAGCAGCTTAGATCCAGGGGATCTTGGCTACACCTTC. Encoded protein: CASSLDPGDLGYTF.

The V call is TRBV4-2, the J call TRBJ2-3; TRBD2 is a possible D gene (6 bases). Per germline, CDR1 LGHNA and CDR2 YNFKEQ. This CDR3 has 14 amino acids. V lost 0 bases and J 6 bases, leaving 10 bases between the germline ends. The CDR3 region has the DNA TGTGCCAGCAGCCAAGATACTGGAGGGGATACGCAGTATTTT. Its protein is CASSQDTGGDTQYF.

V is TRBV18 and J is TRBJ1-1, with 7 nucleotides matching TRBD1. Losses at the gene ends were 4 bases for V and 4 bases for J; bases not matched to a gene: 3. This CDR3 has 13 residues. The germline V gene has CDR1 KGHSH and CDR2 LQKENI. DNA for the CDR3: TGTGCCAGCTCACTTCAGGGGGGCACTGAAGCTTTCTTT. Encoded protein: CASSLQGGTEAFF.

CDR3 loop: CASSGMVGGEQYF. Here the CDR3 DNA reads TGTGCCAGCAGTGGAATGGTGGGTGGTGAGCAGTACTTC. The J gene is TRBJ2-7, the V gene TRBV2; D gene ambiguous. Looked up from germline, CDR1 is SNHLY and CDR2 is FYNNEI. V shed 4 bases and J shed 7 bases, with 14 bases lying between them. The CDR3 spans 13 residues.

J is TRBJ1-3 and V is TRBV6-5, with TRBD1 identical over 7 bases. Germline V gene lookup returns CDR1 MNHEY and CDR2 SVGAGI. V shed 5 bases and J 0 bases; nucleotides not matched to a gene: 4. The CDR3 spans 15 residues. CDR3 coding DNA: TGTGCCAGCAGTACGGACAGGTTCTCTGGAAACACCATATATTTT. It specifies CASSTDRFSGNTIYF.

This chain joins TRBV4-3 and TRBJ1-1; a possible D gene is TRBD1 (5 bases). V was trimmed by 4 bases and J by 5 bases, leaving 17 bases between them. Looked up from germline, CDR1 is LGHNA and CDR2 is YSLEER. The CDR3 contains 15 residues. The CDR3 reads CASSPQGLGETEAFF. CDR3 nucleotides: TGCGCCAGCAGCCCCCAGGGACTCGGAGAGACTGAAGCTTTCTTT.

The rearrangement joins TRBV24-1 to TRBJ2-1, with 9 bases identical to TRBD2. V lost 0 bases, J lost 3 bases, and 5 bases stayed unmatched. This CDR3 comprises 17 residues. Germline V CDR1 and CDR2: KGHDR, SFDVKD. For the CDR3, the DNA is TGTGCCACCAGTGATTTGCAGGGTAGCGGGGGCTACAATGAGCAGTTCTTC. It is translated as CATSDLQGSGGYNEQFF.

This rearrangement joins TRBV6-5 to TRBJ1-6; D ambiguous. This CDR3 region has 15 residues. Germline CDR1 is MNHEY and CDR2 is SVGAGI. Trimming took 6 bases from V and 2 from J, leaving 11 bases between them. In DNA form, the CDR3 reads TGTGCCAGCAGGGAGATCCCACCCTATAATTCACCCCTCCACTTT. Translated: CASREIPPYNSPLHF.

This sequence joins TRBV7-8 and TRBJ2-4; D perhaps matches TRBD2 (5 bases). The V end was cut by 5 bases, the J end by 0 bases, with 11 bases between. Germline CDR1 SGHVS, CDR2 FQNEAQ. The CDR3 has 15 residues. The CDR3 DNA reads as TGTGCCAGCAGCACTGGAGCGGTAGCCAAAAACATTCAGTACTTC. This encodes CASSTGAVAKNIQYF.

The chain couples TRBV11-2 to TRBJ2-3; the D gene is possibly TRBD2 (5 bases). In germline, CDR1 is SGHAT, CDR2 FQNNGV. V was shortened by 0 bases and J by 2 bases, with 18 bases between the two germline ends. The CDR3 extends over 18 amino acids. In nucleotides, the CDR3 is TGTGCCAGCAGCTTAGATCTGGGGTCTAGCACCTACACAGATACGCAGTATTTT. This gives the protein CASSLDLGSSTYTDTQYF.